This section outlines one T cell receptor beta chain sequence together with its context. The data stem from a study of blood T cell repertoires in COVID-19. Study context: Material from acute and convalescent COVID-19 was sourced from the United States, Italy and Spain.

Per the original data handling: From reference gene primer amplification, estimates of nucleated cell counts were derived. TCRdb keeps only in-frame clones here, not all; method: immunoSEQ multiplex PCR. V, J and clone size were drawn from that table, and D and trimming were deduced from the DNA. The repertoire consists of around 130,000 clones, with roughly four fifths occurring once and the leading ten covering over 15%. The CDR3 length is 15 residues. The V end was cut by 5 bases, the J end by 4 bases, with 20 bases between. In germline, CDR1 is SQVTM, CDR2 ANQGSEA. The age range of participants was about 18 to 89 years, with residence in about two dozen US areas. Either two negative PCRs, clearance, or symptom resolution qualified Cohort 3 donors as recovered.

Sequenced: PBMCs or T cells enriched from blood (not recorded which). The chain carries TRBV29-1 and TRBJ1-1, with a tentative D call TRBD1 (6 bases). This TCR was sampled from a man between 25 and 39 years old who had recovered from COVID-19. CDR3 protein: CSVRLGRGTSTEAFF. CDR3 sequence (DNA): TGCAGCGTTCGTCTCGGCCGAGGGACAAGCACTGAAGCTTTCTTT.